The present T cell receptor beta chain was sequenced within a study of molecular identifiers for immune sequencing clone quantification. V lost 1 base to trimming and J lost 9 bases; unmatched junction nucleotides: 8. CDR1 and CDR2 (germline): DFQATT, SNEGSKA (reference sequence). The CDR3 is 14 residues long. A single record per CDR3 protein comes from TCRdb applying MiXCR to the PCR reads. The sample lists under 600,000 distinct CDR3 sequences, about 25% seen once, with about 0.75% in the top ten. General study findings and limits: Detection of one spiked Jurkat cell's TCR RNA reportedly worked in one million naive cells.

This clonotype has just a few counts. Its antigen is unidentified. This TCR was recovered from a human donor in good health. Some libraries in this study had Jurkat cell RNA spiked in. Sequencing was done on a sample of naive CD8+ T cells from blood, with Jurkat cell RNA spiked in. Subset noted: FACS-sorted CD8+CD4-CCR7+CD45RA+ naive T cells. J is TRBJ2-1 and V is TRBV20-1; TRBD2 agrees at 8 bases. In DNA form, the CDR3 reads TGCAGTGCTAGAGCGGGAGGGCCCTGGGGTGAGCAGTTCTTC. Protein product: CSARAGGPWGEQFF.